The subject of this entry is one T cell receptor (beta chain). Germline CDR1 SGHVS, CDR2 FQNEAQ. With 1 base removed from V and 8 bases from J, the gap between germline ends came to 11 bases. This CDR3 is built from 14 residues. Here immunoSEQ multiplex PCR was the method, and the copy in TCRdb shows in-frame clones only, minus some. The sample lists 55,000 to 70,000 clones; around 91% were seen once. This record comes from a study of T cell changes during pregnancy in multiple sclerosis. This sequence joins TRBV7-8 and TRBJ1-4, with no clear D. This specimen was peripheral blood, taken in the third trimester of pregnancy. The sequence derives from a female donor in good health, enrolled as a control in a pregnancy study. The CDR3 loop reads CASSLGGVAEKLFF. As DNA, the CDR3 is TGTGCCAGCAGCTTAGGGGGAGTTGCGGAAAAACTGTTTTTT.